This TCR beta chain was identified in a study of graft-versus-host responses after intestinal transplantation. In the study overall: Those transplanted obtained multivisceral, liver-intestinal, or isolated intestinal grafts. Anti-thymocyte globulin was used for induction in all recipients, who then took tacrolimus and steroids for approximately three years.

Germline-derived CDR1 and CDR2 are MGHRA and YSYEKL. This CDR3 is built from 16 residues. V shed 4 bases, J shed 9 bases, and the junction held 10 bases outside the gene matches. In regard to this clone: What it recognizes is unknown.

This table comes from immunoSEQ multiplex PCR, and its TCRdb copy is limited to in-frame clones, with some not included. In the table there are roughly 130,000 clones, about nine tenths of which are singletons. This TCR came from a human donor who received an intestinal transplant. The gene calls are TRBV4-1 and TRBJ2-1; TRBD2 aligns across 12 bases. The sample was unstimulated CD4+ T cells sorted from spleen or lymph node cells, taken before intestinal transplant. The CDR3 bases are TGCGCCAGCAGCCCCCTAGCGGGAGGGCCAACGGGTGAGCAGTTCTTC. Encoded protein: CASSPLAGGPTGEQFF.